This T cell receptor (beta chain) was recorded in a study of CD8+CD57+ T cells in acquired aplastic anemia. Study overall: Sorted CD4+ and CD8+ cells yielded roughly 3 ug of DNA on average.

Both TCR beta VDJ combination and CDR3 sequence profiling were carried out. Genomic DNA was the template for this profiling. TCRdb redid the calling of the reads with MiXCR, one entry per CDR3 protein. The sample has a few hundred thousand distinct CDR3 sequences, around a third seen once. The CDR3 contains 17 residues. Trimming removed 4 bases from V and 7 bases from J, with 26 bases in between. Per the germline V gene, CDR1 is SGHDT and CDR2 is YYEEEE. Patients who underwent sequencing had shown CD8+CD57+ cell expansion by flow cytometry. The patients all had a severe acquired aplastic anemia diagnosis. Patients had received no therapy at the time of blood sampling. Study conclusions and caveats: Overlap between patients and controls comprised about 28 CD8+ CDR3 sequences.

This clonotype turned up a few times. The antigen is unknown. The chain has TRBV5-6 and TRBJ1-2, with D hard to call. The origin of this receptor is a human donor with aplastic anemia. The sequenced material came from sorted CD4+, CD8+, or CD8+CD57+ T cells (not recorded which) from PBMCs. For the CDR3, the DNA is TGTGCCAGCAGCCCCCGGGCCGGAGCGAAGTCTTCTTCTGGCTACACCTTC. Amino acid sequence: CASSPRAGAKSSSGYTF.